This note documents a single T cell receptor (beta chain) sequence. Its antigen is undetermined. The data derive from a study of cytomegalovirus exposure and HLA in healthy donors. Regarding the study as a whole: Some V segments (TRBV6-2 and TRBV6-3 among them) were excluded as indistinguishable. Judged likely to be a sequencing artifact was a cluster of highly shared sequence variants.

PCR primers comprised 60 Vbeta and 13 Jbeta primers. The method was immunoSEQ multiplex PCR; TCRdb's version includes in-frame clones alone and lacks a portion of them. This sample has under 200,000 clones, with around three quarters found just once. CDR1 is MGHRA, CDR2 YSYEKL, per germline. V was clipped by 0 bases and J by 8 bases, with 10 bases between them. CDR3 length: 14 residues. The sample comprised PBMCs. The receptor was isolated from a woman in her 30s in good health and CMV-seropositive. The chain is built from TRBV4-1 and TRBJ1-4; D is possibly TRBD1 (5 bases). Here the CDR3 reads CASSQEQVEEKLFF. For the CDR3, the DNA is TGCGCCAGCAGCCAAGAACAGGTTGAGGAAAAACTGTTTTTT.